This entry lists 10 T cell receptor beta chains sequenced from one sample in a study of T cell changes during pregnancy in multiple sclerosis. Method: immunoSEQ multiplex PCR; TCRdb's copy keeps in-frame clones and lacks some. The sample lists 50,000 to 70,000 clones; 91% were seen once. Source: peripheral blood, taken in the third trimester of pregnancy. Receptors originate from a female donor in good health, enrolled as a control in a pregnancy study.

The chain is built from TRBV15 and TRBJ2-2, with TRBD2 identical over 12 bases. V dropped 3 bases and J dropped 6; count of bases not matched to a gene: 5. CDR1 and CDR2 from the germline V gene are LNHNV and YYDKDF (reference sequence). The CDR3 covers 16 residues. Here the CDR3 reads CATSRSLAGGPGELFF. The CDR3 DNA reads TGTGCCACCAGCAGGTCACTAGCGGGAGGACCCGGGGAGCTGTTTTTT.

V and J are TRBV18 and TRBJ2-5, with D maybe TRBD2 (6 bases). V lost 3 bases, J lost 7 bases, and 21 bases lay in between. Looked up from germline, CDR1 is KGHSH and CDR2 is LQKENI. The CDR3 extends over 16 amino acids. In DNA form, the CDR3 reads TGTGCCAGCTCACCGGCTGTGGCTACGGGGGTGGGGACCCAGTACTTC. Its protein is CASSPAVATGVGTQYF. Filled out from reference TRBV18 and TRBJ2-5, the complete variable domain reads NAGVMQNPRHLVRRRGQEARLRCSPMKGHSHVYWYRQLPEEGLKFMVYLQKENIIDESGMPKERFSAEFPKEGPSILRIQQVVRGDSAAYFCASSPAVATGVGTQYFGPGTRLLVL.

This chain uses TRBV28 with TRBJ2-7; 8 nucleotides line up with TRBD2. The CDR3 has 15 residues. V dropped 10 bases and J dropped 3; count of bases not matched to a gene: 14. Per germline, CDR1 MDHEN and CDR2 SYDVKM. CDR3 nucleotides: TGTGCCACGTCGGGGCGGGGGGCCCTACACTACGAGCAGTACTTC. Its translation: CATSGRGALHYEQYF.

The chain employs TRBV6-6 and TRBJ1-1, with TRBD1 as a possible D gene (5 bases). This CDR3 is 14 amino acids long. V shed 6 bases and J shed 1 base, with 12 bases lying between them. Germline CDR1 and CDR2: MNHNY and SVGAGI (reference sequence). CDR3 sequence: CASRAGMPNTEAFF. The DNA for the CDR3 is TGTGCCAGCAGAGCAGGGATGCCGAACACTGAAGCTTTCTTT.

The chain combines TRBV2 with TRBJ2-1, with TRBD1 as a possible D gene (5 bases). Trimming cost V 5 bases and J 8 bases, with 10 bases left between them. This CDR3 has 12 amino acids. CDR1 and CDR2 from the germline V gene are SNHLY and FYNNEI. The DNA for the CDR3 is TGTGCCAGCAGTCCCCAGGGCCATGAGCAGTTCTTC. This codes for CASSPQGHEQFF.

This clone was counted a single time. The chain joins TRBV7-2 to TRBJ2-2; 9 bases align to TRBD1. Germline CDR1 reads SGHTA; CDR2 reads FQGNSA. This CDR3 comprises 19 residues. Trimming cost V 2 bases and J 8 bases; bases outside gene matches: 18. Written as DNA, the CDR3 is TGTGCCAGCAGCTTAAACGGTCCAGGGGACAGGGAAATCACGGGGGAGCTGTTTTTT. Its protein product is CASSLNGPGDREITGELFF.

The chain recombines TRBV27 with TRBJ2-4, with TRBD2 as a possible D gene (6 bases). CDR1 and CDR2 (germline): MNHEY, SMNVEV (reference sequence). Trimming took off 0 bases at V and 6 bases at J, with 15 bases between the two ends. The CDR3 is made up of 16 amino acids. The CDR3 coding sequence is TGTGCCAGCAGTTTATCGATTGGCGGGATCGTAAACATTCAGTACTTC. Translation gives CASSLSIGGIVNIQYF.

J is TRBJ2-7 and V is TRBV28, with D possibly TRBD1 on 5 matching bases. Germline values: CDR1 MDHEN, CDR2 SYDVKM. This CDR3 is built from 14 residues. The V end lost 6 bases, the J end lost 2 bases, and 14 bases lay between the germline ends. The CDR3 spells CASRSLTTAYEQYF. Written as DNA, the CDR3 is TGTGCCAGCAGGAGCCTTACGACAGCCTACGAGCAGTACTTC.

This clone occurred once. CDR3 sequence: CASIDDRAFTEAFF. For the CDR3, the DNA is TGTGCCAGCATCGACGACAGGGCATTCACTGAAGCTTTCTTT. V gene TRBV7-8 combines with J gene TRBJ1-1; 7 positions match TRBD1. Trimming at V came to 7 bases and at J to 4 bases, leaving 9 bases not matched to a gene. Germline V lookup: CDR1 SGHVS, CDR2 FQNEAQ. The length of the CDR3 is 14 residues.

The chain has TRBV11-1 and TRBJ2-7; 7 nucleotides line up with TRBD1. Germline V gene sequence: CDR1 SGHAT, CDR2 FQDESV (reference sequence). V gave up 3 bases and J gave up 4 bases; unmatched junction bases: 6. The CDR3 runs 14 residues. CDR3 loop: CASSFSTGAYEQYF. CDR3 sequence (DNA): TGTGCCAGCAGCTTTAGCACAGGGGCGTACGAGCAGTACTTC. The full variable domain, rest sourced from reference TRBV11-1 and TRBJ2-7, is EAEVAQSPRYKITEKSQAVAFWCDPISGHATLYWYRQILGQGPELLVQFQDESVVDDSQLPKDRFSAERLKGVDSTLKIQPAELGDSAMYLCASSFSTGAYEQYFGPGTRLTVT.